A selection of T cell receptor beta chains follows, all from one sample in a study of cytomegalovirus exposure and HLA in healthy donors. Some clones are missing from TCRdb's copy, which holds only in-frame ones; the method was immunoSEQ multiplex PCR. The sample carries about 130,000 clones, just under 80% recorded once. Sequenced material: PBMCs. These receptors were obtained from a woman aged 40 to 55 in good health and CMV-seronegative. Each CDR3 is given with its conserved first and last residue. D genes are given only for firm matches. Some rows have no size entry. The others give once, few or many, or a class for an expanded clone.

v_call	clone_size	j_call	d_call	cdr3_aa	cdr3_nt
TRBV19	-	TRBJ2-1	-	CASTSVAGGINEQFF	-
TRBV9	-	TRBJ2-1	TRBD2	CASSVGSPSGGYNEQFF	TGTGCCAGCAGCGTAGGCTCTCCTAGCGGGGGGTACAATGAGCAGTTCTTC
TRBV27	-	TRBJ1-1	-	CASSLWEGGEAFF	TGTGCCAGCAGTTTATGGGAGGGGGGTGAAGCTTTCTTT
TRBV7-6	-	TRBJ1-5	TRBD1	CASSPGTGDQPQHF	TGTGCCAGCAGCCCCGGGACAGGGGACCAGCCCCAGCATTTT
TRBV5-1	-	TRBJ1-1	-	CASSLEWGMVTEAFF	TGCGCCAGCAGCTTGGAATGGGGCATGGTGACTGAAGCTTTCTTT
TRBV7-9	once	TRBJ2-1	-	CASSPGGREGDNEQFF	TGTGCCAGCAGCCCCGGCGGGCGCGAGGGAGACAATGAGCAGTTCTTC
TRBV19	-	TRBJ2-1	TRBD1	CASSDRTGDEQFF	TGTGCCAGTAGTGATCGGACAGGGGATGAGCAGTTCTTC
TRBV28	-	TRBJ2-7	-	CASSLAAYEQYF	TGTGCCAGCAGTTTGGCGGCATACGAGCAGTACTTC
TRBV10-3	-	TRBJ2-5	-	CAISESGAGEGETQYF	TGTGCCATCAGTGAGTCGGGGGCGGGAGAAGGAGAGACCCAGTACTTC
TRBV6-1	-	TRBJ1-2	-	CASSLGRSDYGYTF	TGTGCCAGCAGCTTAGGCAGGTCAGACTATGGCTACACCTTC
TRBV19	once	TRBJ2-3	TRBD1	CATADRAEGTQYF	TGTGCCACCGCGGACAGGGCCGAAGGGACGCAGTATTTT
TRBV5-1	-	TRBJ2-3	TRBD2	CASSSTSVGDTQYF	TGCGCCAGCAGCTCGACTAGCGTTGGGGATACGCAGTATTTT
TRBV18	-	TRBJ1-6	TRBD1	CASSPSRTGRSDSPLHF	TGTGCCAGCTCACCATCGAGGACAGGGAGGTCTGATTCACCCCTCCACTTT
TRBV29-1	-	TRBJ1-1	TRBD1	CSVADRGSSTEAFF	TGCAGCGTCGCCGACAGGGGGTCTAGCACTGAAGCTTTCTTT
TRBV6-1	few	TRBJ2-1	TRBD1	CASSPGTGGYNEQFF	TGTGCCAGCAGTCCCGGGACAGGGGGTTACAATGAGCAGTTCTTC
TRBV6-1	-	TRBJ2-7	TRBD2	CASSEEQGLVYEQYF	TGTGCCAGCAGTGAAGAACAGGGACTAGTCTACGAGCAGTACTTC
TRBV19	-	TRBJ1-1	-	CASSTGMNTEAFF	TGTGCCAGTAGTACAGGAATGAACACTGAAGCTTTCTTT
TRBV25-1	-	TRBJ1-1	TRBD1	CASSDRGLTEAFF	TGTGCCAGCAGTGACAGGGGGCTAACTGAAGCTTTCTTT
TRBV10-3	-	TRBJ2-5	TRBD1	CAISEGSGGAGGETQYF	TGTGCCATCAGTGAGGGTTCAGGGGGCGCAGGGGGAGAGACCCAGTACTTC
TRBV28	-	TRBJ2-7	-	CASSRFAGATYEQYF	TGTGCCAGCAGTCGTTTTGCGGGGGCCACCTACGAGCAGTACTTC
TRBV5-6	few	TRBJ1-1	-	CASSPLRGSNTEAFF	TGTGCCAGCAGTCCGCTGCGGGGGTCGAACACTGAAGCTTTCTTT
TRBV5-5	once	TRBJ1-4	-	CASSPTMTSANEKLFF	TGTGCCAGCAGCCCGACTATGACATCGGCTAATGAAAAACTGTTTTTT
TRBV7-2	-	TRBJ2-5	TRBD2	CASSLGTGGRETQYF	TGTGCCAGCAGCTTAGGAACGGGGGGGCGGGAGACCCAGTACTTC
TRBV28	few	TRBJ2-7	TRBD1	CASSFPPSSGTEWYF	TGTGCCAGCAGTTTCCCACCGTCGTCCGGGACAGAGTGGTACTTC
TRBV14	-	TRBJ2-5	-	CASSQDSGWVETQYF	TGTGCCAGCAGCCAAGATTCAGGGTGGGTTGAGACCCAGTACTTC
TRBV6-1	-	TRBJ1-3	-	CASTPRSGNTIYF	TGTGCCAGCACCCCCAGGTCTGGAAACACCATATATTTT
TRBV11-2	-	TRBJ2-7	TRBD2	CASSLLRGGYEQYF	TGTGCCAGCAGCTTACTACGGGGGGGGTACGAGCAGTACTTC
TRBV27	-	TRBJ2-7	TRBD2	CASSTTSGEAYEQYF	TGTGCCAGCAGTACGACTAGCGGGGAAGCCTACGAGCAGTACTTC
TRBV7-8	-	TRBJ1-2	-	CASSRTTGRGNYGYTF	TGTGCCAGCAGCCGAACAACAGGGCGGGGGAACTATGGCTACACCTTC
TRBV15	-	TRBJ2-3	-	CATSRATDTQYF	TGTGCCACCAGCAGAGCGACAGATACGCAGTATTTT
TRBV10-3	-	TRBJ1-1	TRBD1	CAISENQVQGDTEAFF	TGTGCCATCAGTGAAAATCAGGTACAGGGGGACACTGAAGCTTTCTTT
TRBV18	-	TRBJ2-5	-	CASSPMAEETQYF	TGTGCCAGCTCACCAATGGCAGAAGAGACCCAGTACTTC
TRBV7-2	-	TRBJ2-2	TRBD1	CASSLDGQGITGELFF	TGTGCCAGCAGCTTAGATGGACAGGGGATCACCGGGGAGCTGTTTTTT
TRBV30	-	TRBJ2-3	TRBD2	CAWTLLAGGPGGDTQYF	TGTGCCTGGACCCTCCTAGCGGGGGGGCCGGGGGGAGATACGCAGTATTTT
TRBV11-3	-	TRBJ2-1	TRBD1	CASSLRTGMAIGNEQFF	TGTGCCAGCAGCCTCCGGACAGGGATGGCCATCGGCAATGAGCAGTTCTTC
TRBV7-3	-	TRBJ2-7	-	CASSLRSDSYEQYF	TGTGCCAGCAGCTTAAGGTCAGATTCCTACGAGCAGTACTTC
TRBV2	once	TRBJ2-3	-	CASKETSTDTQYF	TGTGCCAGCAAAGAAACTAGCACAGATACGCAGTATTTT
TRBV5-1	-	TRBJ1-1	-	CASSLGHGSIREAFF	TGCGCCAGCAGCTTGGGACACGGATCAATCCGGGAAGCTTTCTTT
TRBV14	-	TRBJ2-1	-	CASSPLAGNSYNEQFF	TGTGCCAGCAGCCCCTTGGCGGGGAACTCCTACAATGAGCAGTTCTTC
TRBV18	once	TRBJ2-1	-	CASSPQSDYNEQFF	TGTGCCAGCTCACCTCAGTCAGACTACAATGAGCAGTTCTTC
TRBV14	-	TRBJ2-7	-	CASSHNYEQYF	TGTGCCAGCAGCCATAACTACGAGCAGTACTTC
TRBV19	-	TRBJ1-5	TRBD1	CASSPNLGQGGQPQHF	TGTGCCAGTAGTCCAAACCTTGGACAGGGTGGTCAGCCCCAGCATTTT
TRBV5-6	-	TRBJ1-2	TRBD1	CASSQGQAGNGYTF	TGTGCCAGCAGCCAGGGACAGGCAGGAAATGGCTACACCTTC
TRBV5-1	-	TRBJ2-2	-	CASSLRSGLATGELFF	TGCGCCAGCAGCTTGAGAAGCGGGCTAGCCACCGGGGAGCTGTTTTTT
TRBV7-9	-	TRBJ1-1	TRBD1	CASRTGAERTEAFF	TGTGCCAGCAGGACAGGGGCCGAGAGGACTGAAGCTTTCTTT
TRBV7-2	-	TRBJ2-3	TRBD2	CASSLRLLAGDTDTQYF	TGTGCCAGCAGCTTAAGGCTCCTAGCGGGGGACACAGATACGCAGTATTTT
TRBV28	-	TRBJ2-7	TRBD1	CASSLPDRGYEQYF	TGTGCCAGCAGTTTACCGGACAGGGGCTACGAGCAGTACTTC
TRBV25-1	-	TRBJ2-3	TRBD1	CASSDPGQGISDTQYF	TGTGCCAGCAGTGACCCGGGACAGGGAATCTCAGATACGCAGTATTTT
TRBV27	-	TRBJ2-3	-	CASSSFLATDTQYF	TGTGCCAGCAGTTCCTTCCTAGCGACAGATACGCAGTATTTT
TRBV11-2	-	TRBJ2-7	TRBD1	CASSLGTGSYEQYF	TGTGCCAGCAGCTTAGGGACAGGCTCCTACGAGCAGTACTTC
TRBV28	-	TRBJ2-3	TRBD2	CASSLGTSGGTDTQYF	TGTGCCAGCAGCCTGGGAACTAGCGGGGGCACAGATACGCAGTATTTT
TRBV21-1	-	TRBJ2-1	-	CASSTGLAGPIRGNEQFF	TGTGCCAGCAGCACCGGACTAGCGGGACCTATACGGGGCAATGAGCAGTTCTTC
TRBV10-3	once	TRBJ1-2	TRBD1	CAISRTGTGGAHYGYTF	TGTGCCATCAGCCGGACCGGGACAGGGGGCGCCCACTATGGCTACACCTTC
TRBV6-1	-	TRBJ2-5	TRBD2	CASSPREGRETQYF	TGTGCCAGCAGCCCAAGGGAGGGGAGAGAGACCCAGTACTTC
TRBV11-1	-	TRBJ2-5	TRBD2	CASSSIGGSDVQTQYF	TGTGCCAGCAGCTCTATCGGCGGGAGCGACGTACAGACCCAGTACTTC